Here is one TCR beta chain with its context. Method: immunoSEQ multiplex PCR; TCRdb's copy keeps in-frame clones and lacks some. The sample holds over 75,000 clones, around 85% seen once. This entry is derived from a study of cytomegalovirus exposure and HLA in healthy donors. Trimming cost V 5 bases and J 4 bases, with 14 bases left between them. The CDR3 runs 14 residues. Germline assignment: CDR1 SEHNR and CDR2 FQNEAQ (reference sequence). The sequence derives from a young man in good health and CMV-seropositive. The chain employs TRBV7-9 and TRBJ1-2, with TRBD1 as a possible D gene (5 bases). The specimen sequenced was PBMCs. The CDR3 sequence is CASSTEQVTYGYTF. In nucleotides, the CDR3 is TGTGCCAGCAGCACCGAACAGGTTACCTATGGCTACACCTTC.